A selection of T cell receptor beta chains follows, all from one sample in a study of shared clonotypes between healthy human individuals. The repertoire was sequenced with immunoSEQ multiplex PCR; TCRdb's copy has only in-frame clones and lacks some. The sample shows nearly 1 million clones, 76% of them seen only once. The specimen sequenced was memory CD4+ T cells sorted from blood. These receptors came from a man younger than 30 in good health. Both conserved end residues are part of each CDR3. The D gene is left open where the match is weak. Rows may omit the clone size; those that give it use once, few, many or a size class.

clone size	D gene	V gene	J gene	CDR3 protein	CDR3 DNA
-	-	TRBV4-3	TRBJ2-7	CASSQEGGSATYEQYF	TGCGCCAGCAGCCAAGAAGGGGGATCTGCAACCTACGAGCAGTACTTC
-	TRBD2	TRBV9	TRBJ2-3	CASSVEAGGSDTQYF	TGTGCCAGCAGCGTAGAAGCGGGGGGGTCTGACACGCAGTATTTT
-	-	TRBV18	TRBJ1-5	CASSPGIADSNQPQHF	TGTGCCAGCTCACCAGGTATCGCGGATAGCAATCAGCCCCAGCATTTT
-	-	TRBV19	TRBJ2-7	CASKPQGTYEQYF	TGTGCCAGTAAGCCCCAGGGTACCTACGAGCAGTACTTC
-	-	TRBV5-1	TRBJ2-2	CATRSTNTGELFF	TGCGCCACCCGGTCGACGAACACCGGGGAGCTGTTTTTT
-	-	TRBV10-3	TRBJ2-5	CAISEQETQYF	TGTGCCATCAGTGAGCAAGAGACCCAGTACTTC
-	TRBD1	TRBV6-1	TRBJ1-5	CASSLGQGGQPQHF	TGTGCCAGCAGTTTGGGACAGGGGGGTCAGCCCCAGCATTTT
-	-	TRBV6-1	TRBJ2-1	CASSVRGGGDEQFF	TGTGCCAGCAGTGTCCGCGGAGGAGGGGACGAGCAGTTCTTC
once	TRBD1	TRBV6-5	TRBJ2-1	CASSYSDRANEQFF	TGTGCCAGCAGTTACTCGGACAGGGCCAATGAGCAGTTCTTC
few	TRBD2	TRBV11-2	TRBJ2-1	CASSYQGLAETRTNNEQFF	TGTGCCAGCAGCTACCAGGGACTAGCGGAAACCCGAACGAACAATGAGCAGTTCTTC
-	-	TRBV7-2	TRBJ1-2	CASSSVGPVYGYTF	TGTGCCAGCAGCTCGGTGGGGCCCGTATATGGCTACACCTTC
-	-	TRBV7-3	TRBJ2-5	CASSPDPSETQYF	TGTGCCAGCAGCCCCGACCCCTCAGAGACCCAGTACTTC
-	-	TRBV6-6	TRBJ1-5	CASSYSPGPSAQHF	TGTGCCAGCAGTTACTCCCCCGGGCCATCGGCCCAGCATTTT
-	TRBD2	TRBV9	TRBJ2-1	CASSVAGAGNEQFF	TGTGCCAGCAGCGTGGCGGGAGCGGGCAATGAGCAGTTCTTC
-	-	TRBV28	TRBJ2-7	CASTSWGTYEQYF	TGTGCCAGCACCAGTTGGGGCACCTACGAGCAGTACTTC
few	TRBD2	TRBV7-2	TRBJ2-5	CASSSRAGEGETQYF	TGTGCCAGCAGCTCCCGTGCGGGAGAGGGGGAGACCCAGTACTTC
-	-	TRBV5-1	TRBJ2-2	CASSLLSNTGELFF	TGCGCCAGCAGTCTCCTCTCGAACACCGGGGAGCTGTTTTTT
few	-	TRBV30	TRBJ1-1	CAWSVPTGRRTEAFF	TGTGCCTGGAGTGTCCCCACAGGGAGGAGGACTGAAGCTTTCTTT
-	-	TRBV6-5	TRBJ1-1	CASSYSEGPVNTEAFF	TGTGCCAGCAGTTACTCAGAGGGTCCGGTGAACACTGAAGCTTTCTTT
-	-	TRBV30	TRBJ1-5	CAWRQDQTQPQHF	TGTGCCTGGAGACAAGACCAGACTCAGCCCCAGCATTTT
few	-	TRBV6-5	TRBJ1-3	CASSYSTGGNTIYF	TGTGCCAGCAGTTACTCGACTGGCGGAAACACCATATATTTT
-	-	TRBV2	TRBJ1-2	CASSERGSELNGYTF	TGTGCCAGCAGTGAACGGGGCAGCGAGTTGAATGGCTACACCTTC
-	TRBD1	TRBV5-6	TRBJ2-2	CASSKDRGLTGELFF	TGTGCCAGCAGCAAGGACAGGGGGCTGACCGGGGAGCTGTTTTTT
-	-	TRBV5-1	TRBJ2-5	CASSGPKETQYF	TGCGCCAGCAGCGGCCCAAAAGAGACCCAGTACTTC
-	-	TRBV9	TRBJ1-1	CASSLDEGERKAFF	TGTGCCAGCAGCCTCGATGAAGGCGAACGCAAAGCTTTCTTT
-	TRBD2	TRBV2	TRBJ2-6	CASMLAAGANVLTF	TGTGCCAGCATGCTAGCGGCCGGGGCCAACGTCCTGACTTTC
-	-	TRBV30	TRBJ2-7	CAWSEATFLGEQYF	TGTGCCTGGAGTGAGGCGACCTTCCTGGGGGAGCAGTACTTC
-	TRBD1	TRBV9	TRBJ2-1	CASSLRPGTGNEQFF	TGTGCCAGCAGCCTCCGTCCCGGGACAGGGAATGAGCAGTTCTTC
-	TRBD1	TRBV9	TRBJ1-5	CASRQGDQPQHF	TGTGCCAGCAGACAGGGGGATCAGCCCCAGCATTTT
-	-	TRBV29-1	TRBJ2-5	CSVDMETQYF	TGCAGCGTTGATATGGAGACCCAGTACTTC
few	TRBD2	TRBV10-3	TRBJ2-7	CAISAPGGSGSYEQYF	TGTGCCATCAGCGCCCCGGGGGGATCCGGGTCCTACGAGCAGTACTTC
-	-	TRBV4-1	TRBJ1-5	CASSQEGRSNQPQHF	TGCGCCAGCAGCCAAGAAGGGAGGAGCAATCAGCCCCAGCATTTT
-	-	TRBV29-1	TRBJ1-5	CSVRPGGNQPQHF	TGCAGCGTACGACCGGGAGGGAATCAGCCCCAGCATTTT
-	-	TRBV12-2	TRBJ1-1	CASRLPDRVLPEAFF	TGTGCAAGTCGCTTACCAGACAGGGTACTCCCTGAAGCTTTCTTT
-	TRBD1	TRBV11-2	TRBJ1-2	CASSSPAGDSYGYTF	TGTGCCAGCAGCTCCCCAGCCGGGGACAGCTATGGCTACACCTTC
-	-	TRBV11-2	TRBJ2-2	CASSPAGELFF	TGTGCCAGCAGCCCCGCCGGGGAGCTGTTTTTT
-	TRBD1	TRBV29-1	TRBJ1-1	CSADSQGAEAFF	TGCAGCGCTGATTCCCAGGGGGCTGAAGCTTTCTTT
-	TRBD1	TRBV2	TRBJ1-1	CASGTGVETEAFF	TGTGCCAGCGGGACAGGGGTGGAAACTGAAGCTTTCTTT
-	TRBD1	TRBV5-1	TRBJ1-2	CASSPGGQMGDGYTF	TGCGCCAGCAGCCCAGGGGGTCAGATGGGCGATGGCTACACCTTC
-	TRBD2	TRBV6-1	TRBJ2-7	CASRPGGRGYEQYF	TGTGCCAGCAGGCCGGGCGGGAGAGGATACGAGCAGTACTTC
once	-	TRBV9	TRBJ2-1	CASSPNTAGINYNEQFF	TGTGCCAGCAGCCCCAACACGGCGGGCATAAATTACAATGAGCAGTTCTTC
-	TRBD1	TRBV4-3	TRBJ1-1	CASSQDIGTGGTEAFF	TGCGCCAGCAGCCAAGATATCGGGACAGGGGGAACTGAAGCTTTCTTT
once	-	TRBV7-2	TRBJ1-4	CASSHDIGREKLFF	TGTGCCAGCAGCCATGACATAGGTCGGGAAAAACTGTTTTTT
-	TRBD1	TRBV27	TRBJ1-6	CASSKAGGNNSPLHF	TGTGCCAGCAGTAAGGCAGGGGGGAATAATTCACCCCTCCACTTT
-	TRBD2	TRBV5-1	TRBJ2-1	CASSPGGSSYNEQFF	TGCGCCAGCAGCCCGGGGGGAAGCTCCTACAATGAGCAGTTCTTC
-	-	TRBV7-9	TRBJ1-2	CASSLGTVYGYTF	TGTGCCAGCAGCTTAGGAACAGTCTATGGCTACACCTTC
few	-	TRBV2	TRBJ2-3	CASSVGSSTDTQYF	TGTGCCAGCAGTGTGGGGAGTAGCACAGATACGCAGTATTTT
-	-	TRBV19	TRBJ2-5	CASSVGLRLQETQYF	TGTGCCAGTAGTGTGGGACTCCGGCTTCAAGAGACCCAGTACTTC
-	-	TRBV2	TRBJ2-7	CATREQDYEQYF	TGTGCCACCCGGGAACAGGACTACGAGCAGTACTTC
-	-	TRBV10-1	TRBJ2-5	CASSESIVGGTQYF	TGCGCCAGCAGTGAGTCCATCGTTGGAGGGACCCAGTACTTC
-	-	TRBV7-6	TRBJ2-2	CASSLVGAGELFF	TGTGCCAGCAGCTTAGTAGGGGCCGGGGAGCTGTTTTTT
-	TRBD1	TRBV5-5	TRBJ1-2	CASSFTGDGGYTF	TGTGCCAGCAGCTTCACAGGGGACGGTGGCTACACCTTC
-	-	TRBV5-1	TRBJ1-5	CASSLVLVVNQPQHF	TGCGCCAGCAGCTTGGTCCTGGTCGTCAATCAGCCCCAGCATTTT
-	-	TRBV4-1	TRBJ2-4	CASSQTGQTSQKYIQYF	TGCGCCAGCAGCCAAACAGGACAGACTAGCCAAAAATACATTCAGTACTTC
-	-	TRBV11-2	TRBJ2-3	CASSLGLNTQYF	TGTGCCAGCAGCTTAGGTCTAAATACGCAGTATTTT